This TCR beta chain appears in the sequencing data of a study of response to subunit inactivated influenza vaccine. MiXCR, run by TCRdb on the RT-PCR reads, gives a single entry per CDR3 protein. This repertoire shows 650,000 to 800,000 distinct CDR3 sequences, approximately 13% found once; its top ten account for around 7.3%. This clonotype occurred a few times. From germline, CDR1 is SQVTM and CDR2 ANQGSEA. Trimming stripped 3 bases from V and 0 bases from J, with 18 bases between. CDR3 length: 17 amino acids. The chain recombines TRBV29-1 with TRBJ2-4; no clear D. This clonotype was obtained from a man aged 50 to 60 who received an inactivated influenza vaccine. Sequencing used PBMCs from blood, obtained 14 days before vaccination. The CDR3 loop reads CSVDTAGRELAKNIQYF. CDR3 in DNA: TGCAGCGTTGATACAGCCGGCAGAGAACTAGCCAAAAACATTCAGTACTTC.